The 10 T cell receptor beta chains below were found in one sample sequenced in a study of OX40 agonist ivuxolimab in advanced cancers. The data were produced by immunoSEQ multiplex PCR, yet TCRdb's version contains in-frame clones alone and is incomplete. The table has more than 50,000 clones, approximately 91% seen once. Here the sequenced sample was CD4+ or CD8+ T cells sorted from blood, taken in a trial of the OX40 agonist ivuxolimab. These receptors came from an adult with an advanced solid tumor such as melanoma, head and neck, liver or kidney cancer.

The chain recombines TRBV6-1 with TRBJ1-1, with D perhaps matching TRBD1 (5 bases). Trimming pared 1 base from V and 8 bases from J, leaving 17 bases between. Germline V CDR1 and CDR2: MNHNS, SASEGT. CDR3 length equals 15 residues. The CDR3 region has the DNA TGTGCCAGCAGTGAAGGGATAGGGGACGTTCTAGAAGCTTTCTTT. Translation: CASSEGIGDVLEAFF.

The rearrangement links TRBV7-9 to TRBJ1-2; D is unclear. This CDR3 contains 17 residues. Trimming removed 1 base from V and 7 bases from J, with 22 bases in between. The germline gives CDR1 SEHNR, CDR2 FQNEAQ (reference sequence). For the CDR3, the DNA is TGTGCCAGCAGCTTAGATATCATAGTGGGTGGTCTCTCTGGCTACACCTTC. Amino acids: CASSLDIIVGGLSGYTF.

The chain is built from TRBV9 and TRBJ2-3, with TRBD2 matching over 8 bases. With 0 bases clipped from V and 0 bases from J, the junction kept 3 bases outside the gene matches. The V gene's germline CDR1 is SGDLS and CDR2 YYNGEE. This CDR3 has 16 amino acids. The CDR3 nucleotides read TGTGCCAGCAGCGTAGAGAGCGGGGGAAGCACAGATACGCAGTATTTT. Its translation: CASSVESGGSTDTQYF.

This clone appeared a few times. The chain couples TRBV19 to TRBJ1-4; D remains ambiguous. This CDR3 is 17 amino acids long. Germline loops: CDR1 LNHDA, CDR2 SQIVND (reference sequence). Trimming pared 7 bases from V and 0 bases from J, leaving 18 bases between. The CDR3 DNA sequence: TGTGCCAGTATACTACGAGCCTCAATTGCAACTAATGAAAAACTGTTTTTT. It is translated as CASILRASIATNEKLFF.

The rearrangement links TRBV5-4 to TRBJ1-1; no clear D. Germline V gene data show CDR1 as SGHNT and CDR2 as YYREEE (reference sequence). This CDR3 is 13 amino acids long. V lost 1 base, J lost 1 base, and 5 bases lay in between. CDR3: CASSLYTNTEAFF. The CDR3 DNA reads TGTGCCAGCAGCTTGTATACGAACACTGAAGCTTTCTTT.

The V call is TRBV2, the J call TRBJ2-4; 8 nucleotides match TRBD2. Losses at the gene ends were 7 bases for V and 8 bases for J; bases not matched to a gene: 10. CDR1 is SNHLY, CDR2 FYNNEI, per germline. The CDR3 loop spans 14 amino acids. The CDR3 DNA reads TGTGCCAGCACCCCCCGGGAGGGGGGGGACATTCAGTACTTC. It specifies CASTPREGGDIQYF.

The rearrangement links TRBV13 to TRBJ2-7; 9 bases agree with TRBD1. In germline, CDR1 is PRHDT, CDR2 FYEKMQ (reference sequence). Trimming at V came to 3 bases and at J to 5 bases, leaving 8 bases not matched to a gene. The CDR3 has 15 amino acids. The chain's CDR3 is CASSFSGTGSNEQYF. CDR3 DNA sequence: TGTGCCAGCAGCTTCTCTGGGACAGGGAGCAACGAGCAGTACTTC.

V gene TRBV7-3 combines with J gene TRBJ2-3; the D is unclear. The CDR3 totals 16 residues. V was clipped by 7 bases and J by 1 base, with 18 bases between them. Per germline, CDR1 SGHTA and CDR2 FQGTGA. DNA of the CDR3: TGTGCCAGCACCAAAGTCCAGTTTGAGGGCACAGATACGCAGTATTTT. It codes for CASTKVQFEGTDTQYF. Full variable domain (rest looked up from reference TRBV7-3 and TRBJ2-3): GAGVSQTPSNKVTEKGKYVELRCDPISGHTALYWYRQSLGQGPEFLIYFQGTGAADDSGLPNDRFFAVRPEGSVSTLKIQRTERGDSAVYLCASTKVQFEGTDTQYFGPGTRLTVL.

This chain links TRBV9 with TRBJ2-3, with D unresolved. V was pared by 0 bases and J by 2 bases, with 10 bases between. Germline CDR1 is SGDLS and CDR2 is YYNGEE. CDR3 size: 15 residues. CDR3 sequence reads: CASSVEGLYTDTQYF. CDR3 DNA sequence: TGTGCCAGCAGCGTAGAGGGCCTATACACAGATACGCAGTATTTT.

The CDR3 here is CASSEDQGFNEKLFF. The CDR3 DNA reads as TGTGCCAGCAGTGAGGACCAGGGGTTCAATGAAAAACTGTTTTTT. V usage is TRBV2 and J usage is TRBJ1-4, with D possibly matching TRBD1 (6 bases). With 3 bases removed from V and 5 bases from J, the gap between germline ends came to 13 bases. CDR3 length: 15 residues. Per germline, CDR1 SNHLY and CDR2 FYNNEI.